The sequence of this T cell receptor (beta chain) was determined in a study of response to subunit inactivated influenza vaccine (dated by TCRdb to the late 2010s). Broadly, across the study: To follow how T cells responded to a trivalent subunit inactivated influenza vaccine, the researchers relied on deep quantitative profiling of the T cell receptor repertoire.

In light of the paper, this sample's time point label describes: approximately 47 days after influenza vaccine administration. What the research found in general, with its limitations: The authors suggested that each seasonal influenza vaccination may recruit only a limited number of new T cells.

Library preparation employed RT-PCR. Sequencer: Illumina HiSeq 2500. Using fastp at Q25 and MiXCR, TCRdb reprocessed the public reads and kept productive beta chains. Each CDR3 protein appears once, grouped with its most common genes and DNA. The sample data list about half a million distinct CDR3 sequences, and approximately 11% of these were observed just once. The ten largest clones take up approximately 12% of the sample. Only a few counts were recorded for this clonotype. Which antigen it targets is not known. No much larger clonotype is one base removed from it; base qualities were not supplied. The cysteine opens and the phenylalanine closes a CDR3 of 15 amino acids. The kept DNA is CDR3 alone, 45 bases in frame from the first base. V loses 3 bases, J loses 2 bases, and the germline ends lie 11 bases apart.

The chain joins TRBV12-3 or TRBV12-4 to TRBJ2-1; no D gene can be assigned with confidence. The receptor was derived from a man aged 45 to 65 who received an inactivated influenza vaccine. Donor details come from another sample of the same person, matched by shared clones. Sequenced material: PBMCs from blood, taken more than 35 days after vaccination. DNA sequence: TGTGCCAGCAGTTTGACCAGATGGACCTACAATGAGCAGTTCTTC. Its amino acids are CASSLTRWTYNEQFF.